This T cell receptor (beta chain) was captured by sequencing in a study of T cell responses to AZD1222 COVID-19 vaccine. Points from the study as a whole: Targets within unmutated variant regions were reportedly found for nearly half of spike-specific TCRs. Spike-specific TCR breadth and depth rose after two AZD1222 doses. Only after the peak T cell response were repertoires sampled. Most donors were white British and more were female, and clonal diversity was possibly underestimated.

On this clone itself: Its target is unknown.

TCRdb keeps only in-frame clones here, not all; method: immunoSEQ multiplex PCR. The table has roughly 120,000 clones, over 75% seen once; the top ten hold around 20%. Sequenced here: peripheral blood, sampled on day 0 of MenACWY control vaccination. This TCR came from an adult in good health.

CDR3 in DNA: TGCAGCGTTGAAGGTAGATCCGGCTACACCTTC. Amino acids: CSVEGRSGYTF. The J gene is TRBJ1-2, the V gene TRBV29-1, with D unresolved. Germline V gene lookup returns CDR1 SQVTM and CDR2 ANQGSEA. Trimming took off 1 base at V and 8 bases at J, with 8 bases between the two ends. The CDR3 loop spans 11 amino acids.